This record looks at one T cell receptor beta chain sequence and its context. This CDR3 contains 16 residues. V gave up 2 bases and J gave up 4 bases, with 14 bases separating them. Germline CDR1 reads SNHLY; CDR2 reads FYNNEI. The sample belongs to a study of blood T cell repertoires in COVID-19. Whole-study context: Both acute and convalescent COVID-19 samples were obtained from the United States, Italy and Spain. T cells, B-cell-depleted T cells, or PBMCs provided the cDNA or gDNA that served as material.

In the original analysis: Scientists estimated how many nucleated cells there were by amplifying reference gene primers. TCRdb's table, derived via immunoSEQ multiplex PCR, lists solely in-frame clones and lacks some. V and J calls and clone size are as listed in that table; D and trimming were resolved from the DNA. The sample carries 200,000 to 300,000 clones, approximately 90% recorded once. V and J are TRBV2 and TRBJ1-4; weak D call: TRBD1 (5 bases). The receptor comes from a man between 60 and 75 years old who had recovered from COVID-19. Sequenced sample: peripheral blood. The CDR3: CASSEFRQGSNEKLFF. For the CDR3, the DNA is TGTGCCAGCAGTGAATTCAGGCAGGGTAGTAATGAAAAACTGTTTTTT.